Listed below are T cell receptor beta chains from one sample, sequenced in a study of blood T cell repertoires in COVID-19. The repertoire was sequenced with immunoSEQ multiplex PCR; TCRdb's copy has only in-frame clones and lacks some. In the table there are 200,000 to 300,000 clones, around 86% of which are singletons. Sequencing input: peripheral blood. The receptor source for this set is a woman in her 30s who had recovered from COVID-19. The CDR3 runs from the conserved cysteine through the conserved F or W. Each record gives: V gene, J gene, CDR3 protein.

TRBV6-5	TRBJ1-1	CASSYSRGNTEAFF
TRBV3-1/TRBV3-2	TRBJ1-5	CASSPSVRNQPQHF
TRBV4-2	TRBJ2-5	CASSQDGGEAQYF
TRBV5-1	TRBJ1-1	CASSIDFLNTEAFF
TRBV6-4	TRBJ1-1	CASKQGRTEAFF
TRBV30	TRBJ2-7	CAWMVASGVGEQYF
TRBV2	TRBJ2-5	CASSKVAGGGETQYF
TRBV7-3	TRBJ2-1	CASSSTPATGTNEQFF
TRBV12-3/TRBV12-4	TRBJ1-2	CASSLEGAHGYTF
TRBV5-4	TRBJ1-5	CASSLAGGGNQPQHF
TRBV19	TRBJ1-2	CASTRGHLLSNYGYTF
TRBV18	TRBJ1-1	CATENGTASFPITEAFF
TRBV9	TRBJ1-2	CASSVARGYGYTF
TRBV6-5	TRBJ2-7	CASSFTGDLYEQYF
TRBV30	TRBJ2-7	CAWRTNSYEQYF
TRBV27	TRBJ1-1	CASSPGVARHSEAFF
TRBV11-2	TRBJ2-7	CASSLKVFGYEQYF
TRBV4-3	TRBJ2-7	CASSQETQSYEQYF
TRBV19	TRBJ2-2	CASRFRVGTSDTGELFF
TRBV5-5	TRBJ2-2	CASSFGANTGELFF
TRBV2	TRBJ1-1	CASSPARGALTEAFF
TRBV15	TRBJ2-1	CATSTTRDGSNEQFF
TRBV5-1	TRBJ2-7	CASSSTGKATF
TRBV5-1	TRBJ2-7	CASSFGGSSYEQYF
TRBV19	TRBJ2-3	CATEPGLAGGSGDTQYF
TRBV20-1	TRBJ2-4	CSARLKNIQYF
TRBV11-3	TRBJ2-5	CASSPGQGQETQYF